The sequence of this TCR beta chain was determined in a study of T cell responses to AZD1222 COVID-19 vaccine. Produced via immunoSEQ multiplex PCR; TCRdb's table is partial and in-frame only. This sample yields approximately 180,000 clones, of which 90% to 95% are seen a single time; around 0.96% belongs to the top ten. Germline lookup yields CDR1 SGHTA and CDR2 FQGNSA. This CDR3 has 13 amino acids. The V and J ends lost 7 bases and 4 bases, in that order; junction bases with no gene match: 5. As for this clone: Other DNA sequences in this specimen translate into the identical CDR3.

This chain joins TRBV7-2 and TRBJ1-2; 8 nucleotides align to TRBD1. The sample was peripheral blood, taken 28 days after the second dose of the MenACWY control vaccine. The TCR sequence derives from an adult who received the MenACWY meningococcal vaccine as a control. CDR3 sequence: CASTQGAGYGYTF. Written as DNA, the CDR3 is TGTGCCAGCACCCAGGGGGCAGGCTATGGCTACACCTTC.